This T cell receptor (beta chain) derives from a study of T cells in Graves' hyperthyroidism and ophthalmopathy. Broader study findings: Clonotypes that were expanded in thyroid above 0.001 mostly appeared in blood too. Stable hyperthyroidism and ophthalmopathy were separated using 13 V-J signatures.

Using RNA transcripts as the source, TCR beta CDR3 regions were amplified. HTBI primers drove first-round RT-PCR of the TCR CDR3. In TCRdb, the multiplex PCR reads were re-called with MiXCR into one record per CDR3 protein. The data contain nearly 750,000 distinct CDR3 sequences, roughly a third of them singletons. Germline CDR1 is SGHRS and CDR2 is YFSETQ. V was trimmed by 5 bases and J by 4 bases, leaving 15 bases between them. CDR3 size: 14 residues. As for this clonotype: What it binds is unknown.

The chain combines TRBV5-1 with TRBJ1-2; D is undetermined. Sequencing was performed on blood. This sequence was found in a woman aged 40 to 49 with Graves' hyperthyroidism. CDR3 DNA sequence: TGCGCCAGCAGACGGTCTGAGGGAGTCTATGGCTACACCTTC. Its translation: CASRRSEGVYGYTF.